One and the same sample provided the 20 T cell receptor beta chains below, sequenced in a study of T-cell reconstitution after alpha-beta-depleted transplantation in children. The authors prepared the TCRbeta library with unique molecular identifiers. TCRdb reprocessed the PCR reads with MiXCR, giving one entry per CDR3 protein. Seen here are over 150,000 distinct CDR3 sequences, 14% to 15% observed once, and the top ten hold approximately 13%. The sequencing here drew on PBMCs from the stem cell graft donor, taken from the stem cell graft. These receptors all come from a human donor who donated a stem cell graft to a child with acute lymphoblastic leukemia.

This clonotype was recorded many times. The chain is built from TRBV29-1 and TRBJ2-1; D is ambiguous. CDR1 SQVTM and CDR2 ANQGSEA come from the germline V gene. The V end lost 8 bases, the J end lost 0 bases, and 11 bases lay between the germline ends. The CDR3 is 13 residues long. CDR3 nucleotide sequence: TGCAGCTGGTCTGCAAGCTCCTACAATGAGCAGTTCTTC. Translating gives CSWSASSYNEQFF.

This clonotype was seen ten or more times. The DNA of the CDR3 is TGTGCCAGCAGCTTGTTAGGACAGGCGGCCACCGGGGAGCTGTTTTTT. As protein: CASSLLGQAATGELFF. The chain is built from TRBV11-2 and TRBJ2-2; 7 bases align to TRBD1. In germline, CDR1 is SGHAT, CDR2 FQNNGV. The CDR3 length is 16 residues. The J segment lost 4 bases and the V segment lost 3 bases, leaving 8 bases of the junction unmatched.

This clonotype was seen more than once but under ten times. This chain connects TRBV10-3 to TRBJ2-7; D might be TRBD1 (7 bases). Germline values: CDR1 ENHRY, CDR2 SYGVKD. V was pared by 0 bases and J by 2 bases, with 23 bases between. This CDR3 spans 19 amino acids. Here the CDR3 DNA reads TGTGCCATCAGTGAGTCGGAGACAACAGGGGAGGAAGCACCCTACGAGCAGTACTTC. Residues: CAISESETTGEEAPYEQYF.

The J gene is TRBJ1-2, the V gene TRBV12-3 or TRBV12-4; TRBD1 is a possible D gene (5 bases). The V end lost 6 bases, the J end lost 2 bases, and 13 bases lay between the germline ends. The CDR3 is 14 amino acids. The CDR3 DNA follows: TGTGCCAGCAGCAGGCGGCAGGGAAACTATGGCTACACCTTC. This gives the protein CASSRRQGNYGYTF.

This clonotype has ten or more counts. The chain recombines TRBV7-6 with TRBJ1-2; 7 bases are shared with TRBD1. The length of the CDR3 is 14 residues. V dropped 1 base and J dropped 8; count of bases not matched to a gene: 7. Per the germline V gene, CDR1 is SGHVS and CDR2 is FNYEAQ. The CDR3 DNA is TGTGCCAGCAGCTTAGAGTCAGGGGGTGAGGGCTACACCTTC. As protein: CASSLESGGEGYTF.

This clonotype was detected ten times or more. CDR3 coding DNA: TGTGCCAGCAGCGTAGAAGATAGGGCCTCCTACGAGCAGTACTTC. This codes for CASSVEDRASYEQYF. V is TRBV9 and J is TRBJ2-7, with D uncertain. The CDR3 is 15 residues long. Germline CDR1 is SGDLS and CDR2 is YYNGEE. Deletions cut 0 bases from V and 0 bases from J, with 10 bases between.

The chain recombines TRBV5-1 with TRBJ2-7; 7 bases line up with TRBD2. Trimming removed 1 base from V and 4 bases from J; junction bases left unmatched: 8. Germline CDR1 is SGHRS and CDR2 is YFSETQ. This CDR3 region has 15 residues. Written as DNA, the CDR3 is TGCGCCAGCAGCTTGAGCGGGATGCCCTCTTACGAGCAGTACTTC. Protein sequence: CASSLSGMPSYEQYF. Full variable domain (rest looked up from reference TRBV5-1 and TRBJ2-7): KAGVTQTPRYLIKTRGQQVTLSCSPISGHRSVSWYQQTPGQGLQFLFEYFSETQRNKGNFPGRFSGRQFSNSRSEMNVSTLELGDSALYLCASSLSGMPSYEQYFGPGTRLTVT.

This clonotype has just a few counts. This chain joins TRBV5-1 and TRBJ2-1, with D tentatively TRBD1 (6 bases). Germline assignment: CDR1 SGHRS and CDR2 YFSETQ. This CDR3 is 12 amino acids long. V was pared by 3 bases and J by 8 bases, with 9 bases between. In nucleotides, the CDR3 is TGCGCCAGCAGCTCCGCAGGGGATGAGCAGTTCTTC. This encodes CASSSAGDEQFF.

In this sample, this clonotype turned up many times. This chain links TRBV12-3 or TRBV12-4 with TRBJ2-1, with TRBD2 matching 14 bases. The CDR3 consists of 17 residues. J was trimmed by 7 bases and V by 6 bases; bases with no gene match: 11. In DNA, the CDR3 is TGTGCCAGCAGCCTGACTAGCGGGAGGGCAGAGGGAAATGAGCAGTTCTTC. This encodes CASSLTSGRAEGNEQFF.

This clonotype occurred many times. The chain is built from TRBV7-8 and TRBJ2-1; D is ambiguous. The CDR3 extends over 14 amino acids. Germline loops: CDR1 SGHVS, CDR2 FQNEAQ. Trimming removed 5 bases at V and 1 base at J, with 9 bases between. The DNA for the CDR3 is TGTGCCAGCAGCCCCACCCCTTCCTACAATGAGCAGTTCTTC. This translates into CASSPTPSYNEQFF.

This clonotype was detected many times. The chain combines TRBV20-1 with TRBJ2-1, with 8 bases matching TRBD2. CDR3 length: 15 residues. V was pared by 0 bases and J by 7 bases, with 8 bases of the junction left unmatched. Germline V gene lookup returns CDR1 DFQATT and CDR2 SNEGSKA (reference sequence). Here the CDR3 reads CSARDAREAGNEQFF. The CDR3 nucleotides are TGCAGTGCTAGAGATGCGCGGGAGGCGGGTAATGAGCAGTTCTTC.

The chain links TRBV4-2 to TRBJ1-4; 9 bases are shared with TRBD1. Germline lookup yields CDR1 LGHNA and CDR2 YNFKEQ. Germline trimming cut 8 bases from V and 7 bases from J; bases unmatched to any gene: 20. The CDR3 is 18 residues long. This CDR3 reads CASGPFSDRGRRGEKLFF. The CDR3 nucleotides are TGTGCCAGCGGCCCTTTTTCCGACAGGGGGAGAAGAGGTGAAAAACTGTTTTTT.

This clonotype was counted ten times or more. The chain employs TRBV5-1 and TRBJ1-3; D possibly corresponds to TRBD1 (5 bases). CDR3 length equals 16 residues. The germline V gene has CDR1 SGHRS and CDR2 YFSETQ. V lost 4 bases to trimming and J lost 4 bases, with 18 bases between them. DNA of the CDR3: TGCGCCAGCAGCCCGACGCGTGAACAGGAGGGAAACACCATATATTTT. This codes for CASSPTREQEGNTIYF.

This chain joins TRBV5-1 and TRBJ2-5, with TRBD2 matching 7 bases. The trim removed 1 base at V and 4 bases at J, leaving 4 bases unmatched. CDR3 length equals 14 residues. CDR1 and CDR2 (germline): SGHRS, YFSETQ. CDR3 sequence reads: CASSLSSSGETQYF. The CDR3 DNA is TGCGCCAGCAGCTTGTCTTCTAGCGGAGAGACCCAGTACTTC. Complete variable domain (other parts from reference TRBV5-1 and TRBJ2-5): KAGVTQTPRYLIKTRGQQVTLSCSPISGHRSVSWYQQTPGQGLQFLFEYFSETQRNKGNFPGRFSGRQFSNSRSEMNVSTLELGDSALYLCASSLSSSGETQYFGPGTRLLVL.

This clonotype was found a few times. This chain joins TRBV10-3 and TRBJ1-2; 7 bases agree with TRBD1. The CDR3 loop spans 16 amino acids. Germline V gene lookup returns CDR1 ENHRY and CDR2 SYGVKD. The junction had 15 bases not matched to a gene; V was cut back by 7 bases and J by 4 bases. For the CDR3, the DNA is TGTGCCATCAACAGACAGGGTCCCCCTACGGGCTATGGCTACACCTTC. It yields the protein CAINRQGPPTGYGYTF.

The gene calls are TRBV28 and TRBJ2-5, with D tentatively TRBD1 or TRBD2 (6 bases each). Germline V gene data show CDR1 as MDHEN and CDR2 as SYDVKM. The length of the CDR3 is 15 residues. V lost 4 bases to trimming and J lost 4 bases, with 16 bases between them. The CDR3 reads CASSSSGGGGETQYF. Written as DNA, the CDR3 is TGTGCCAGCAGTTCATCCGGTGGAGGGGGAGAGACCCAGTACTTC.

The gene calls are TRBV2 and TRBJ2-1; D ambiguous. The CDR3 runs to 15 residues. V shed 5 bases and J shed 4 bases, with 15 bases lying between them. The germline CDR1 and CDR2 sequences are SNHLY and FYNNEI. CDR3 in DNA: TGTGCCAGCAGTCTTAACTCATATAGATACAATGAGCAGTTCTTC. Its translation is CASSLNSYRYNEQFF.

This clonotype was counted ten times or more. V is TRBV20-1 and J is TRBJ1-1, with TRBD1 as a possible D gene (6 bases). V was clipped by 3 bases and J by 2 bases, with 7 bases between them. Germline CDR1 is DFQATT and CDR2 is SNEGSKA (reference sequence). The CDR3 runs 12 residues. This CDR3 is CSASRGNTEAFF. The CDR3, as DNA: TGCAGTGCTAGCAGGGGAAACACTGAAGCTTTCTTT.

This clonotype was detected only a few times. The V call is TRBV10-2, the J call TRBJ2-1; TRBD2 agrees at 8 bases. J gave up 7 bases and V 0 bases, and 14 bases lay outside the gene matches. The CDR3 spans 18 residues. CDR1 is WSHSY and CDR2 is SAAADI in the germline V gene. The CDR3 DNA sequence: TGCGCCAGCAGTGAGTCGACTCACACGGGAGGGCCTAGGAATGAGCAGTTCTTC. Protein: CASSESTHTGGPRNEQFF.

CDR3 DNA sequence: TGCAGTGCTAGAGAGTCCTACGAGCAGTACTTC. Translation gives CSARESYEQYF. The V call is TRBV20-1, the J call TRBJ2-7; D gene unclear. The CDR3 totals 11 residues. The germline V and J ends were trimmed by 0 bases and 1 base, with 1 base remaining between them. Germline V gives CDR1 DFQATT, CDR2 SNEGSKA (reference sequence).